This TCR beta chain was identified in a study of graft-versus-host responses after intestinal transplantation. As for the study in general: Every transplant recipient was induced with anti-thymocyte globulin, then maintained on tacrolimus and steroids for about 3 years.

Regarding this clone: Its target is unknown.

The study, taken as a whole, reports: Patients who carried graft-donor T cell macrochimerism also had high graft-versus-host to host-versus-graft clonal ratios in their allografts. GvH clones were identified in recipient marrow, with some first appearing in ileum or blood. Peak GvH clone levels in circulation were associated with early post-transplant HvG declines.

Some clones are missing from TCRdb's copy, which holds only in-frame ones; the method was immunoSEQ multiplex PCR. The data hold tens of thousands of clones, with around 95% observed a single time. With 6 bases removed from V and 0 bases from J, the gap between germline ends came to 15 bases. The V gene's germline CDR1 is LNHNV and CDR2 YYDKDF (reference sequence). The CDR3 is 16 residues long. The gene calls are TRBV15 and TRBJ1-5; D gene unclear. This sequence was found in a human donor who was the organ donor for an intestinal transplant. The sequencing here drew on unstimulated CD8+ T cells sorted from spleen or lymph node cells, taken before transplant. CDR3 nucleotide sequence: TGTGCCACCAGTTCCTCGCCCATCCTTAGCAATCAGCCCCAGCATTTT. Residues: CATSSSPILSNQPQHF.